This TCR beta chain was sequenced in a study of memory CD4+ T cells and cytomegalovirus serostatus (dated by TCRdb to the late 2010s). Turning to the overall study: The cohort included around 35 healthy adults from Belgium, of whom 9 were CMV seropositive and 24 were CMV seronegative. To replicate a published TCR-based CMV serostatus classifier, the researchers sequenced the CD4+ memory TCRbeta repertoires of a Belgian cohort whose cytomegalovirus serostatus was known.

A FACSAria II was used to sort memory CD4+ T cells, defined as single viable CD3+CD4+CD8-CD45RO+ cells. To determine CMV serostatus, a Roche Elecsys assay was used that detects serum IgG against CMV pp150, pp28, p38 and p52. After the samples were thawed, total CD4+ T cells were enriched through positive selection using CD4 magnetic microbeads. The samples came from a separate study whose specific focus was interrogating the CD4+ T cell memory repertoire. Following standard operating procedures, peripheral blood mononuclear cells were isolated and cryopreserved, while serum was kept at -80 degrees C. The staining used CD3-PerCP (BW264/56), CD4-APC (RPA-T4), CD45RO-PE (UCHT1) and CD8-Pacific Orange (3B5) antibodies, and Sytox blue was used to exclude non-viable cells. A remark on this clone: The antigen it binds to is not known. The sample holds no much larger clone one base away, and base qualities are not on file.

Broader findings and caveats from the paper: Only CD4+CD45RO+ memory cells were sequenced, in contrast to the original study, which included naive and memory CD4+ and CD8+ populations. For predicting CMV serostatus, the median bootstrapped AUC was roughly 0.95 using the original framework and roughly 0.92 using a US-trained random forest. The original-framework classifier achieved a median bootstrapped AUC of approximately 0.96 with a 95% CI of 0.76-1.00 on the Belgian cohort. The results were interpreted as suggesting that the CMV-associated TCR signature is mostly present in the CD4+ memory repertoire. Among the 150 to 200 previously reported CMV-associated TCRbeta sequences, over 65 showed up in the CD4+ memory repertoires, with each one found in between one and five individuals.

Genomic DNA was extracted from sorted cells with the Quick-DNA Microprep Kit. TCRbeta DNA was amplified with the immunoSEQ hsTCRbeta kit following the manufacturer's protocol. TCRbeta libraries were sequenced on an Illumina MiSeq instrument. Processing in the source paper ran as follows. Once out-of-frame sequences had been removed, 2,204,828 distinct TCRbeta sequences were left, which works out to an average of around 73,000 per individual. Each individual was scored using the number of 150 to 200 previously reported CMV-associated TCRbeta sequences that the individual carried and the total number of productive distinct TCRbeta sequences. A beta-binomial model was reimplemented in Python, and scikit-learn random forests with default parameters were trained on US cohort data. Classifier performance on the Belgian cohort was summarized as median AUC with percentile confidence intervals over 10,000 bootstrap iterations. In TCRdb, the immuneACCESS table is reduced to in-frame sequences with V and J assigned. These tables do not hold every clone; where another copy was compared, an unresolved V gene accounts for under half, and the others remain unexplained. D and trimming were read from the DNA, whereas the V and J calls and clone size are those reported in that table. The sample table shows about 27,000 clones, and roughly three quarters are seen once. Around 1% of the sample comes from the top ten.

V sheds 6 bases and J sheds 2 bases, leaving 3 bases between their ends. Inclusive of the bounding cysteine and phenylalanine, the CDR3 is 11 residues long. Only the CDR3 region is kept as DNA, spanning 33 bases read in frame from base 1. According to the germline V gene, CDR1 reads MDHEN and CDR2 reads SYDVKM. Rearrangement joined TRBV28 to TRBJ2-3, with no confident D gene call. Source material: memory CD4+ T cells from blood. The receptor was derived from an adult in good health and CMV-seronegative. The CDR3 amino acid sequence is: CASSPTDTQYF. The DNA sequence reads TGTGCCAGCAGCCCCACAGATACGCAGTATTTT.